This T cell receptor (beta chain) was identified during a study of monozygotic twins with inflammatory bowel disease (dated by TCRdb to between 2019 and 2020). Broadly, across the study: In total, around 30 monozygotic twin pairs made up the full study: 19 Danish pairs, all IBD-discordant, plus nine German pairs, of which four were IBD-concordant and five were IBD-discordant. Each individual had, on average, about 151 000 unique TCRalpha sequences and 181 000 unique TCRbeta sequences available for analysis. Disease-associated traits were sought mainly through comparisons between IBD patients and their genetically identical healthy co-twins within discordant pairs.

The full study reports these points: Measured by the inverse Simpson index, TCRbeta repertoire diversity was lower in IBD patients than in their healthy co-twins. Repertoire similarity did not differ between concordant and discordant twins, possibly due to limited statistical power. Compared with healthy twins, IBD patients shared fewer clonotypes with other individuals, and the difference was most pronounced in patients with signs of disease activity. The results gave no support for a single strong signal or clonotype linked to IBD. The analysis was unable to tell different T cell subtypes apart. Because patients received different immunosuppressive treatments, the repertoires may have picked up extra background noise and variability between individuals.

On this clonotype: The specificity of this receptor is unknown.

An approximately 2.5 ml peripheral blood sample was drawn into PAXgene tubes per donor and stored at -80°C. Without any T cell sorting, total RNA was extracted from whole blood using the PAXgene blood miRNA kit on an automated QIAcube. Deep TCRalpha and TCRbeta repertoire profiling with unique molecular barcoding was performed on peripheral blood of monozygotic twin pairs concordant or discordant for inflammatory bowel disease. Smoking habits were recorded for all twin pairs, and individuals were classified as current, former or never smokers. In the germline V gene, CDR1 corresponds to MNHNS and CDR2 to SASEGT. Inclusive of the bounding cysteine and phenylalanine, the CDR3 is 15 residues long. No DNA is listed. The library was obtained by 5' RACE. Each TCR library was prepared from roughly 3.5 ug of total RNA. For each sample, cDNA synthesis was carried out in eight separate reactions using SMARTScribe reverse transcriptase. During cDNA synthesis, template switching was used to introduce unique molecular identifiers that contained a 6-nucleotide sample barcode. TCRalpha and TCRbeta cDNA was amplified by two nested PCRs of roughly 16 and 10 cycles, with bead purification after each PCR. Before amplification, the cDNA was treated with uracil DNA-glycosylase and purified using the QIAquick PCR purification kit. The second PCR added Illumina TruSeq-compatible adapters along with sample-specific barcodes. TapeStation and Qubit were used to check library quality and concentration, and 5 to 6.5 ng of each library went into the pool. Sequencing of the pooled libraries was done on an Illumina HiSeq2500 single-index Rapid Run using custom sequencing primers and 2 x 100 bp reads. As for the original processing: PCR and sequencing errors were corrected by UMI-based consensus assembly using MiGEC version 1.2.6. MiXCR version 2.1.1 handled V(D)J alignment, clonotype assembly and CDR3 extraction. To normalise gene usage, clonotype sharing and MAIT/NKT TCR abundance, the analysis used the top 1000, 10 000 and 20 000 clonotypes per sample. Diversity was computed as the inverse Simpson index with the vegan R package after downsampling to 27 000 UMIs. Paired Mann-Whitney U tests on discordant twin pairs were used, with Benjamini-Hochberg multiple-testing correction. The reads went through TCRdb reprocessing, and each CDR3 protein sequence gets one entry with no DNA. The V and J calls were not made by the authors but by TCRdb's processing. The table held for this sample gives roughly 200,000 distinct CDR3 sequences. The top ten clonotypes cover approximately 1.6% of the sample.

The V and J segments used are TRBV6-1 and TRBJ2-7; TCRdb selects TRBD1, and the lack of DNA leaves this call unchecked. The clonotype comes from a human donor with ulcerative colitis or Crohn's disease, or a healthy co-twin of an affected twin (not recorded which). The sequenced material came from blood. The CDR3 reads CASRPPGQRHYEQYF.